The 20 T cell receptor beta chains given below trace back to one sample, sequenced in a study of blood T cell repertoires in COVID-19. Profiled with immunoSEQ multiplex PCR; TCRdb holds only in-frame clones, not every one. The sample records 100,000 to 150,000 clones, roughly 90% being singletons. Sequencing was performed on peripheral blood. The receptors were sampled from a man aged 50-60 years with active or convalescent COVID-19.

The chain recombines TRBV19 with TRBJ2-7; tentative D call: TRBD1 (6 bases). The CDR3 is made up of 15 amino acids. The V gene's germline CDR1 is LNHDA and CDR2 SQIVND (reference sequence). V was clipped by 7 bases and J by 0 bases, with 16 bases between them. The CDR3 here is CASNTGTTSSYEQYF. In nucleotides, the CDR3 is TGTGCCAGTAATACGGGGACAACGAGCTCCTACGAGCAGTACTTC.

This chain uses TRBV27 with TRBJ2-5; no firm D call. The length of the CDR3 is 13 residues. The V end was cut by 5 bases, the J end by 1 base, with 8 bases between. Germline values: CDR1 MNHEY, CDR2 SMNVEV (reference sequence). CDR3 amino acids: CASSLRFQETQYF. The DNA of the CDR3 is TGTGCCAGCAGTCTCCGGTTCCAAGAGACCCAGTACTTC.

V is TRBV12-5 and J is TRBJ1-3; weak D call: TRBD1 (6 bases). The CDR3 consists of 16 residues. Germline V gene data show CDR1 as LGHNT and CDR2 as FRNRAP. V was shortened by 7 bases and J by 1 base, with 17 bases between the two germline ends. The CDR3 region is CASALSTGWSGNTIYF. In DNA form, the CDR3 reads TGTGCTAGTGCCCTATCAACAGGGTGGTCTGGAAACACCATATATTTT.

This rearrangement joins TRBV3-1 (or the pseudogene TRBV3-2) to TRBJ1-2, with D tentatively TRBD1 (6 bases). Germline loops: CDR1 LGHDT, CDR2 YNNKEL (reference sequence). The CDR3 covers 14 residues. The V end lost 1 base, the J end lost 5 bases, and 11 bases lay between the germline ends. The DNA for the CDR3 is TGTGCCAGCAGCCAAGTAGGGGGGGATTATGGCTACACCTTC. It codes for CASSQVGGDYGYTF.

This chain connects TRBV30 to TRBJ2-1; a possible D gene is TRBD1 (5 bases). This CDR3 has 12 residues. The V gene's germline CDR1 is GTSNPN and CDR2 SVGIG (reference sequence). V dropped 4 bases and J dropped 3 bases, with 7 bases sitting between them. CDR3 DNA sequence: TGTGCCTGGACAGGGAACTACAATGAGCAGTTCTTC. This gives the protein CAWTGNYNEQFF.

The V call is TRBV27, the J call TRBJ1-2; a weak D match, TRBD1 (5 bases). Per the germline V gene, CDR1 is MNHEY and CDR2 is SMNVEV (reference sequence). This CDR3 contains 11 residues. V lost 6 bases to trimming and J lost 6 bases, with 8 bases between them. The CDR3 region is CASRDKDGYTF. The CDR3 DNA reads TGTGCCAGCAGGGACAAAGATGGCTACACCTTC.

The J gene is TRBJ1-2, the V gene TRBV4-1, with D unclear. V lost 4 bases to trimming and J lost 1 base, with 13 bases between them. The CDR3 totals 15 residues. The germline CDR1 and CDR2 sequences are MGHRA and YSYEKL. The CDR3 DNA is TGCGCCAGCAGCCCCAGTCGAAGTGTTAACTATGGCTACACCTTC. Translating it yields CASSPSRSVNYGYTF.

This rearrangement joins TRBV10-3 to TRBJ1-5, with no clear D. The V and J ends lost 3 bases and 4 bases respectively, with 16 bases between them. The CDR3 covers 16 residues. Germline CDR1 ENHRY, CDR2 SYGVKD. CDR3 sequence (DNA): TGTGCCATCAGTGACCCCTCTCGCGAGGGTAATCAGCCCCAGCATTTT. Its translation: CAISDPSREGNQPQHF.

The genes are TRBV5-6 and TRBJ2-5; tentative D call: TRBD2 (6 bases). Trimming pared 0 bases from V and 7 bases from J, leaving 13 bases between. The CDR3 runs 14 residues. Germline values: CDR1 SGHDT, CDR2 YYEEEE. The CDR3 spells CASSLGPGAVTQYF. CDR3 nucleotide sequence: TGTGCCAGCAGCTTGGGTCCGGGAGCGGTGACCCAGTACTTC.

The gene calls are TRBV5-6 and TRBJ2-1; D not certain. The CDR3 consists of 14 residues. The V end lost 5 bases, the J end lost 8 bases, and 17 bases lay between the germline ends. Germline V CDR1 and CDR2: SGHDT, YYEEEE. In DNA form, the CDR3 reads TGTGCCAGCAGACCAGTCGATACGTGGTATGAGCAGTTCTTC. Residues: CASRPVDTWYEQFF.

The chain has TRBV6-5 and TRBJ1-4; 9 nucleotides line up with TRBD1. Trimming at V came to 5 bases and at J to 7 bases, leaving 8 bases not matched to a gene. The CDR3 is made up of 15 amino acids. CDR1 MNHEY and CDR2 SVGAGI come from the germline V gene. The CDR3 coding sequence is TGTGCCAGCAGTACGGGGACAGGGACGGGTGAAAAACTGTTTTTT. Protein sequence: CASSTGTGTGEKLFF.

V usage is TRBV7-2 and J usage is TRBJ2-5; 14 bases map to TRBD2. The germline V gene encodes CDR1 SGHTA and CDR2 FQGNSA. The J segment lost 3 bases and the V segment lost 4 bases, leaving 1 base of the junction unmatched. The CDR3 totals 15 residues. Here the CDR3 reads CASSSGLAGEETQYF. CDR3 sequence (DNA): TGTGCCAGCAGCTCGGGACTAGCGGGGGAAGAGACCCAGTACTTC.

The chain uses TRBV5-6 and TRBJ2-6; perhaps TRBD2 as D (5 bases). V was clipped by 1 base and J by 0 bases, with 8 bases between them. CDR1 is SGHDT, CDR2 YYEEEE, per germline. The CDR3 covers 16 residues. The CDR3 loop is CASSLPGNSGANVLTF. The CDR3 coding sequence is TGTGCCAGCAGCTTGCCCGGGAACTCTGGGGCCAACGTCCTGACTTTC.

The chain joins TRBV14 to TRBJ2-3, with unresolved D. Trimming shortened V by 1 base and J by 7 bases, and 12 bases separated the two germline ends. The CDR3 loop spans 14 amino acids. Per the germline V gene, CDR1 is SGHDN and CDR2 is FVKESK. The CDR3 DNA follows: TGTGCCAGCAGCCAAGGGGCCCGGTCAAATACGCAGTATTTT. Its protein product is CASSQGARSNTQYF.

This clone was counted once. The chain carries TRBV7-2 and TRBJ2-1, with D unclear. The CDR3 has 13 amino acids. Trimming removed 1 base at V and 9 bases at J, with 10 bases between. Germline CDR1 reads SGHTA; CDR2 reads FQGNSA. The CDR3 sequence is CASSLVSVSEQFF. CDR3 coding DNA: TGTGCCAGCAGCTTAGTATCCGTTAGTGAGCAGTTCTTC.

The genes are TRBV6-6 and TRBJ2-3, with 12 bases fitting TRBD2. The CDR3 is 15 residues long. Losses at the gene ends were 7 bases for V and 6 bases for J; bases not matched to a gene: 8. Germline values: CDR1 MNHNY, CDR2 SVGAGI (reference sequence). The CDR3 is CASNPASGGVDTQYF. CDR3 bases: TGTGCCAGCAACCCCGCTAGCGGGGGGGTCGATACGCAGTATTTT.

This chain links TRBV28 with TRBJ2-7, with D perhaps TRBD2 (5 bases). In germline, CDR1 is MDHEN, CDR2 SYDVKM. Trimming stripped 6 bases from V and 3 bases from J, with 21 bases between. The CDR3 runs to 16 residues. The CDR3 loop reads CASRSLPSQVNYEQYF. The DNA of the CDR3 is TGTGCCAGCAGATCGCTCCCTAGCCAGGTAAACTACGAGCAGTACTTC.

This clone was observed a single time. The chain is built from TRBV30 and TRBJ1-1; D is perhaps TRBD1 (5 bases). Trimming took off 0 bases at V and 0 bases at J, with 8 bases between the two ends. The CDR3 runs 14 residues. The germline V gene encodes CDR1 GTSNPN and CDR2 SVGIG (reference sequence). CDR3 sequence (DNA): TGTGCCTGGAGTGTACCGGGGGTGAACACTGAAGCTTTCTTT. As protein: CAWSVPGVNTEAFF.

This sequence joins TRBV18 and TRBJ2-7; TRBD2 matches at 8 bases. This CDR3 spans 14 amino acids. Looked up from germline, CDR1 is KGHSH and CDR2 is LQKENI. The junction had 6 bases not matched to a gene; V was cut back by 3 bases and J by 5 bases. CDR3 protein: CASSPGTSNNEQYF. The CDR3 nucleotides are TGTGCCAGCTCACCGGGGACTAGTAACAACGAGCAGTACTTC.

The CDR3 DNA follows: TGTGCCAGCAGCTTAGCCGGGACAGGGTCATACTACGAGCAGTACTTC. Amino acid sequence: CASSLAGTGSYYEQYF. This chain uses TRBV11-2 with TRBJ2-7; 9 bases fit TRBD1. The J segment lost 3 bases and the V segment lost 1 base, leaving 7 bases of the junction unmatched. Germline V gene data show CDR1 as SGHAT and CDR2 as FQNNGV. This CDR3 is built from 16 residues.